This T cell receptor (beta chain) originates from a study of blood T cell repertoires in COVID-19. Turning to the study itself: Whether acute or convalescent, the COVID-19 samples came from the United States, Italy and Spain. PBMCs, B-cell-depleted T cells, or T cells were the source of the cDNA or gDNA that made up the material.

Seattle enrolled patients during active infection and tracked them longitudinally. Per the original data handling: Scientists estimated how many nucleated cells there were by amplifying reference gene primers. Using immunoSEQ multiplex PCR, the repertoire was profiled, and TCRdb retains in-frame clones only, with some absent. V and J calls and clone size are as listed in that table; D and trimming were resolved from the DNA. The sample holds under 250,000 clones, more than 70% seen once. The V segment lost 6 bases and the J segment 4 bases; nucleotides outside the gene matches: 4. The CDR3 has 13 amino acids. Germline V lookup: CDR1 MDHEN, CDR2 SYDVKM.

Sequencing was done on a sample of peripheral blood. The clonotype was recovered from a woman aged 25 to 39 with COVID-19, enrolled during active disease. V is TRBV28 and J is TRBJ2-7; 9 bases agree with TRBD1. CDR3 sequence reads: CASRLDRGYEQYF. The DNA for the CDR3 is TGTGCCAGCAGGTTGGACAGGGGTTACGAGCAGTACTTC.